The 27 T cell receptor beta chains presented below share a single source sample, sequenced in a study of T cell responses to AZD1222 COVID-19 vaccine. Profiled with immunoSEQ multiplex PCR; TCRdb holds only in-frame clones, not every one. The table records about 76,000 clones, about 74% of them present only once. The input for sequencing was peripheral blood, taken 28 days after the second dose of the MenACWY control vaccine. The receptors were gathered from an adult who received the MenACWY meningococcal vaccine as a control.

The rearrangement uses TRBV24-1 and TRBJ1-5; tentatively, D is TRBD1 (6 bases). CDR1 is KGHDR, CDR2 SFDVKD, per germline. CDR3 length: 15 residues. The V end was cut by 3 bases, the J end by 5 bases, with 13 bases between. The CDR3: CATSDDNRVYQPQHF. The DNA for the CDR3 is TGTGCCACCAGTGATGACAACAGGGTTTATCAGCCCCAGCATTTT.

The V and J genes are TRBV28 and TRBJ1-2, with D possibly matching TRBD1 (6 bases). V shed 7 bases and J shed 8 bases, with 23 bases lying between them. CDR3 length: 15 residues. The germline V gene encodes CDR1 MDHEN and CDR2 SYDVKM. CDR3 DNA sequence: TGTGCCAGCACCACTTTGGGGGGCTCGCATGGGGGCTACACCTTC. Translated, it gives CASTTLGGSHGGYTF.

The chain is built from TRBV18 and TRBJ1-1, with TRBD1 matching over 7 bases. V lost 2 bases to trimming and J lost 3 bases; unmatched junction nucleotides: 9. CDR3 length: 16 residues. The germline V gene has CDR1 KGHSH and CDR2 LQKENI. The CDR3 region is CASSPKLTGSYTEAFF. CDR3 in DNA: TGTGCCAGCTCACCAAAACTGACAGGGAGTTACACTGAAGCTTTCTTT.

This rearrangement joins TRBV9 to TRBJ1-2; 7 bases are shared with TRBD1. Germline CDR1 is SGDLS and CDR2 is YYNGEE. The CDR3 consists of 14 residues. V shed 4 bases and J 2 bases; nucleotides not matched to a gene: 5. The CDR3 loop reads CASSPEGQNYGYTF. DNA of the CDR3: TGTGCCAGCAGCCCCGAGGGACAGAACTATGGCTACACCTTC.

V is TRBV18 and J is TRBJ1-5; 7 bases align to TRBD1. V shed 4 bases, J shed 4 bases, and the junction held 7 bases outside the gene matches. CDR1 is KGHSH, CDR2 LQKENI, per germline. The CDR3 sequence is 15 residues long. The CDR3 loop is CASSLSQGGNQPQHF. The DNA of the CDR3 is TGTGCCAGCTCACTCTCCCAGGGGGGGAATCAGCCCCAGCATTTT. The whole variable domain, remainder taken from reference TRBV18 and TRBJ1-5, is NAGVMQNPRHLVRRRGQEARLRCSPMKGHSHVYWYRQLPEEGLKFMVYLQKENIIDESGMPKERFSAEFPKEGPSILRIQQVVRGDSAAYFCASSLSQGGNQPQHFGDGTRLSIL.

V usage is TRBV6-5 and J usage is TRBJ2-1, with D tentatively TRBD1 (6 bases). Trimming removed 7 bases from V and 3 bases from J, with 13 bases in between. The CDR3 consists of 14 residues. The germline V gene has CDR1 MNHEY and CDR2 SVGAGI. CDR3: CASTTQGFYNEQFF. The CDR3, as DNA: TGTGCCAGCACAACACAGGGCTTCTACAATGAGCAGTTCTTC.

The V gene is TRBV6-5, the J gene TRBJ1-6; TRBD1 agrees at 7 bases. This CDR3 contains 14 residues. Per the germline V gene, CDR1 is MNHEY and CDR2 is SVGAGI. Losses at the gene ends were 7 bases for V and 9 bases for J; bases not matched to a gene: 9. The CDR3: CASTSGQFASPLHF. The CDR3 nucleotides are TGTGCCAGCACTTCGGGACAGTTTGCTTCACCCCTCCACTTT.

The V and J genes are TRBV5-6 and TRBJ1-1; a weak D match, TRBD1 (6 bases). V shed 2 bases and J shed 10 bases, with 21 bases lying between them. CDR3 length: 15 residues. Germline CDR1 and CDR2: SGHDT and YYEEEE. The chain's CDR3 is CASSLRGAPVGGAFF. The CDR3 DNA reads TGTGCCAGCAGCTTACGGGGGGCGCCGGTAGGAGGAGCTTTCTTT.

CDR3 in amino acids: CASSLVVGTSGNEQFF. The DNA for the CDR3 is TGTGCCAGCAGCCTCGTAGTCGGGACTAGCGGCAATGAGCAGTTCTTC. The rearrangement uses TRBV7-9 and TRBJ2-1; TRBD2 aligns across 11 bases. The trim removed 5 bases at V and 6 bases at J, leaving 9 bases unmatched. Germline-derived CDR1 and CDR2 are SEHNR and FQNEAQ (reference sequence). The CDR3 is 16 residues long.

The rearrangement joins TRBV24-1 to TRBJ2-7; D remains unclear. Between the trimmed V and J ends, which lost 4 bases and 5 bases, there was a span of 11 bases. The CDR3 totals 13 residues. Germline-derived CDR1 and CDR2 are KGHDR and SFDVKD. CDR3 nucleotide sequence: TGTGCCACCAGTGACAAGGAGCTCCACGAGCAGTACTTC. This sequence encodes CATSDKELHEQYF.

The genes are TRBV5-1 and TRBJ2-5, with D possibly being TRBD2 (6 bases). The CDR3 is made up of 15 amino acids. The germline CDR1 and CDR2 sequences are SGHRS and YFSETQ. Between the trimmed V and J ends, which lost 0 bases and 3 bases, there was a span of 12 bases. DNA of the CDR3: TGCGCCAGCAGCTTGGGCGGGACCAGGGAAGAGACCCAGTACTTC. It is translated as CASSLGGTREETQYF.

This clone has just a few counts. The V and J genes are TRBV18 and TRBJ1-2; a possible D gene is TRBD1 (5 bases). CDR1 KGHSH and CDR2 LQKENI come from the germline V gene. Trimming removed 5 bases at V and 6 bases at J, with 25 bases between. This CDR3 has 17 amino acids. This CDR3 reads CASSSSAGFGARNGYTF. In DNA, the CDR3 is TGTGCCAGCTCATCTTCTGCGGGGTTTGGGGCGAGGAATGGCTACACCTTC.

The rearrangement uses TRBV11-2 and TRBJ2-3; the D is unclear. Germline V lookup: CDR1 SGHAT, CDR2 FQNNGV. Between the trimmed V and J ends, which lost 0 bases and 3 bases, there was a span of 10 bases. There are 15 residues in the CDR3. CDR3 amino acids: CASSLESDPTDTQYF. The CDR3 nucleotides read TGTGCCAGCAGCTTAGAGAGTGATCCGACAGATACGCAGTATTTT. Variable domain in full (rest from reference TRBV11-2 and TRBJ2-3): EAGVAQSPRYKIIEKRQSVAFWCNPISGHATLYWYQQILGQGPKLLIQFQNNGVVDDSQLPKDRFSAERLKGVDSTLKIQPAKLEDSAVYLCASSLESDPTDTQYFGPGTRLTVL.

The CDR3 loop is CASSPNTNTGELFF. The CDR3 bases are TGTGCCAGCAGCCCTAACACGAACACCGGGGAGCTGTTTTTT. The gene calls are TRBV9 and TRBJ2-2; D gene ambiguous. The germline gives CDR1 SGDLS, CDR2 YYNGEE. The CDR3 has 14 amino acids. Trimming left V 4 bases short and J 0 bases short, with 7 bases between.

V gene TRBV19 combines with J gene TRBJ1-1; D is unresolved. Germline-derived CDR1 and CDR2 are LNHDA and SQIVND (reference sequence). With 10 bases removed from V and 3 bases from J, the gap between germline ends came to 15 bases. The CDR3 is made up of 13 amino acids. The CDR3 here is CATSKMGDTEAFF. CDR3 bases: TGTGCCACGAGTAAAATGGGTGACACTGAAGCTTTCTTT.

The chain employs TRBV11-1 and TRBJ2-5; no clear D. V was shortened by 3 bases and J by 4 bases, with 3 bases between the two germline ends. The germline V gene has CDR1 SGHAT and CDR2 FQDESV (reference sequence). This CDR3 is built from 11 residues. The CDR3 nucleotides are TGTGCCAGCAGCTTCGCAGAGACCCAGTACTTC. Encoded protein: CASSFAETQYF.

This clone has just one count. V gene TRBV19 combines with J gene TRBJ2-3; tentative D call: TRBD1 (5 bases). V lost 1 base and J lost 8, with 10 bases in between. In germline, CDR1 is LNHDA, CDR2 SQIVND (reference sequence). This CDR3 spans 13 amino acids. The CDR3 is CASSIGIGATQYF. The CDR3 DNA reads as TGTGCCAGTAGTATAGGAATTGGGGCTACGCAGTATTTT.

The V call is TRBV15, the J call TRBJ2-3; D call uncertain. Trimming removed 0 bases from V and 2 bases from J, with 9 bases in between. Germline V gene lookup returns CDR1 LNHNV and CDR2 YYDKDF (reference sequence). This CDR3 spans 15 amino acids. In DNA, the CDR3 is TGTGCCACCAGCAGAGATGGGATATCCACAGATACGCAGTATTTT. This translates into CATSRDGISTDTQYF.

The chain couples TRBV28 to TRBJ2-3; TRBD2 aligns across 9 bases. After removal of 5 bases from V and 4 bases from J, the junction contained 7 bases not matched to a gene. The germline gives CDR1 MDHEN, CDR2 SYDVKM. The CDR3 sequence is 15 residues long. The CDR3 sequence is CASSGNSGRADTQYF. Written as DNA, the CDR3 is TGTGCCAGCAGTGGCAATAGCGGGAGAGCAGATACGCAGTATTTT. The full variable domain, with the rest looked up from reference TRBV28 and TRBJ2-3, is DVKVTQSSRYLVKRTGEKVFLECVQDMDHENMFWYRQDPGLGLRLIYFSYDVKMKEKGDIPEGYSVSREKKERFSLILESASTNQTSMYLCASSGNSGRADTQYFGPGTRLTVL.

The rearrangement joins TRBV5-1 to TRBJ2-2; D remains unclear. Germline CDR1 and CDR2: SGHRS and YFSETQ. The ends were cut back, 4 bases at V and 0 bases at J, with 1 base in the middle. The CDR3 runs 12 residues. CDR3 coding DNA: TGCGCCAGCAGCCCGAACACCGGGGAGCTGTTTTTT. This sequence encodes CASSPNTGELFF.

The CDR3 DNA is TGTGCCAGCACTGGAGGAGTTGGGGAGACCCAGTACTTC. Translation gives CASTGGVGETQYF. The chain employs TRBV11-2 and TRBJ2-5, with a weak D call TRBD2 (5 bases). This CDR3 comprises 13 residues. In germline, CDR1 is SGHAT, CDR2 FQNNGV. Deletions cut 7 bases from V and 5 bases from J, with 14 bases between.

This clone was seen just once. The V call is TRBV5-6, the J call TRBJ2-7; TRBD2 agrees at 12 bases. V lost 3 bases to trimming and J lost 6 bases; unmatched junction nucleotides: 10. In germline, CDR1 is SGHDT, CDR2 YYEEEE. This CDR3 is built from 16 residues. The CDR3 DNA reads as TGTGCCAGCAGCTGGGGACTAGCGGGTGGGTCTTCCGAGCAGTACTTC. The encoded protein is CASSWGLAGGSSEQYF.

The chain joins TRBV9 to TRBJ1-2; D unresolved. Deletions cut 0 bases from V and 0 bases from J, with 9 bases between. Germline V gene data show CDR1 as SGDLS and CDR2 as YYNGEE. There are 15 residues in the CDR3. The CDR3, as DNA: TGTGCCAGCAGCGTAGGTCCCACAGCTAACTATGGCTACACCTTC. This translates into CASSVGPTANYGYTF.

The V call is TRBV25-1, the J call TRBJ1-1; D not resolved. In germline, CDR1 is MGHDK, CDR2 SYGVNS. CDR3 length: 14 amino acids. The V gene lost 4 bases and the J gene lost 4 bases, with 13 bases spanning the gap. CDR3 coding DNA: TGTGCCAGCAGTGGGAACAATGCCGCCACTGAAGCTTTCTTT. Translating it yields CASSGNNAATEAFF. The variable domain in full, with the rest retrieved from reference TRBV25-1 and TRBJ1-1, is EADIYQTPRYLVIGTGKKITLECSQTMGHDKMYWYQQDPGMELHLIHYSYGVNSTEKGDLSSESTVSRIRTEHFPLTLESARPSHTSQYLCASSGNNAATEAFFGQGTRLTVV.

Remarks on this clone: At the DNA level, this CDR3 is encoded by other sequences in the same sample as well. The J gene is TRBJ2-3, the V gene TRBV5-1; no clear D gene. The CDR3 has 14 residues. Germline CDR1 reads SGHRS; CDR2 reads YFSETQ. V gave up 0 bases and J gave up 0 bases, with 5 bases separating them. The CDR3 loop is CASSLGQSTDTQYF. Here the CDR3 DNA reads TGCGCCAGCAGCTTGGGGCAGAGCACAGATACGCAGTATTTT. The whole variable domain, filled in from reference TRBV5-1 and TRBJ2-3, reads KAGVTQTPRYLIKTRGQQVTLSCSPISGHRSVSWYQQTPGQGLQFLFEYFSETQRNKGNFPGRFSGRQFSNSRSEMNVSTLELGDSALYLCASSLGQSTDTQYFGPGTRLTVL.

J is TRBJ2-1 and V is TRBV1; TRBD2, the D gene given by the table, was not confirmed from the DNA. TRBV1 is a recognized pseudogene. This CDR3 region has 16 residues. In DNA, the CDR3 is TGCACCAGCAGCCAAGAACCGGCTAGCGGTCACAATGAGCAGTTCTTC. It encodes CTSSQEPASGHNEQFF.

This chain links TRBV3-1 (or the pseudogene TRBV3-2) with TRBJ1-1; D is unclear. Germline CDR1 reads LGHDT; CDR2 reads YNNKEL (reference sequence). The CDR3 is made up of 14 amino acids. Trimming took 1 base from V and 5 from J, leaving 11 bases between them. The CDR3 loop reads CASSQGARWTEAFF. The CDR3 DNA sequence: TGTGCCAGCAGCCAAGGGGCTAGATGGACTGAAGCTTTCTTT.